The text below deals with one TCR beta chain. The record originates from a study of blood T cell repertoires in COVID-19. As for the study in general: PBMCs, B-cell-depleted T cells, or T cells were the source of the cDNA or gDNA that made up the material.

CDR1 is SGHRS, CDR2 YFSETQ, per germline. The V end lost 3 bases, the J end lost 8 bases, and 14 bases lay between the germline ends. This CDR3 is 13 amino acids long. Study processing details: Cell counts per sample came from amplifying reference gene primers. The assay was immunoSEQ multiplex PCR, and TCRdb's table has in-frame clones only and misses some. V and J calls and clone size follow that table, whereas D and trimming were derived from the DNA. The sample records about 82,000 clones, about four fifths being singletons. The source of this sequence is a woman aged 55-69 years with acute or convalescent COVID-19. The chain joins TRBV5-1 to TRBJ1-2, with a weak D call TRBD1 (6 bases). Source material: peripheral blood. The CDR3 DNA sequence: TGCGCCAGCAGCTCAAACAGGGTAGACGGCTACACCTTC. Encoded protein: CASSSNRVDGYTF.